The next 9 T cell receptor beta chains were all read from a single sample in a study of cytomegalovirus exposure and HLA in healthy donors (dated by TCRdb to the late 2010s). Library creation used the immunoSEQ multiplex PCR assay. For the multiplex PCR, a mixture combining 60 forward primers for TCR Vbeta segments and 13 reverse primers for TCR Jbeta segments was used. TCRdb mirrors the immuneACCESS table, restricted to in-frame sequences. Some clones are absent from its copies; in checked studies, under half trace to an unresolved V gene, and the reason for the others is unknown. This sample holds hundreds of thousands of clones; over 65% were observed only once. Roughly 2.5% of the sample is held by the ten biggest clonotypes. Sequencing input: PBMCs. The receptors here all came from a woman aged 55-70 years in good health and CMV-seropositive.

The rearrangement joins TRBV9 to TRBJ1-6, with D possibly matching TRBD1 (5 bases). The CDR3 runs to 16 residues. V shed 2 bases and J shed 5 bases, with 14 bases lying between them. Germline V gene data show CDR1 as SGDLS and CDR2 as YYNGEE. The chain's CDR3 is CASSVTGLGDNSPLHF. DNA for the CDR3: TGTGCCAGCAGCGTTACGGGTCTAGGGGATAATTCACCCCTCCACTTT.

The chain uses TRBV6-1 and TRBJ2-1, with 7 bases lining up with TRBD2. The V and J ends lost 5 bases and 9 bases, in that order; junction bases with no gene match: 10. CDR1 is MNHNS and CDR2 is SASEGT in the germline V gene. CDR3 length: 14 residues. The CDR3 here is CASSKREGLFEQFF. Written as DNA, the CDR3 is TGTGCCAGCAGTAAGAGGGAGGGCCTCTTTGAGCAGTTCTTC.

In this sample, this clone turned up once. V and J are TRBV4-2 and TRBJ2-1; 9 nucleotides match TRBD2. The CDR3 runs to 16 residues. Germline values: CDR1 LGHNA, CDR2 YNFKEQ. V gave up 0 bases and J gave up 4 bases; unmatched junction bases: 4. This chain's CDR3 is CASSQESRGGYNEQFF. In DNA, the CDR3 is TGTGCCAGCAGCCAAGAGTCGCGGGGGGGTTACAATGAGCAGTTCTTC.

V and J are TRBV7-2 and TRBJ2-3; 8 bases are shared with TRBD2. With V trimmed by 4 bases and J by 3 bases, 6 bases remained unmatched. Germline-derived CDR1 and CDR2 are SGHTA and FQGNSA. This CDR3 is 15 amino acids long. The CDR3 protein is CASSSRGGQTDTQYF. For the CDR3, the DNA is TGTGCCAGCAGCTCTCGGGGGGGGCAGACAGATACGCAGTATTTT.

The chain links TRBV5-4 to TRBJ2-2; tentative D call: TRBD1 (6 bases). V was cut by 9 bases and J by 3 bases, with 12 bases left in between. Germline values: CDR1 SGHNT, CDR2 YYREEE (reference sequence). The CDR3 loop spans 13 amino acids. The chain's CDR3 is CATEGGDTGELFF. The CDR3 region has the DNA TGTGCCACCGAAGGGGGTGACACCGGGGAGCTGTTTTTT.

The chain combines TRBV11-2 with TRBJ1-3; TRBD1 is a possible D gene (6 bases). The length of the CDR3 is 16 residues. Germline V gene sequence: CDR1 SGHAT, CDR2 FQNNGV. Trimming took 7 bases from V and 0 from J, leaving 16 bases between them. For the CDR3, the DNA is TGTGCCAGCACCCCTCTGACCAGGGGCTCTGGAAACACCATATATTTT. Protein sequence: CASTPLTRGSGNTIYF.

The rearrangement links TRBV7-8 to TRBJ2-1; 9 bases agree with TRBD2. Trimming removed 6 bases from V and 0 bases from J; junction bases left unmatched: 3. Germline CDR1 and CDR2: SGHVS and FQNEAQ. The CDR3 consists of 15 residues. Here the CDR3 reads CASSVSGSSYNEQFF. The CDR3 nucleotides are TGTGCCAGCAGTGTTAGCGGGAGCTCCTACAATGAGCAGTTCTTC.

The chain carries TRBV7-9 and TRBJ1-5, with 7 nucleotides matching TRBD1. V lost 5 bases and J lost 5; bases outside the gene matches: 9. Germline V CDR1 and CDR2: SEHNR, FQNEAQ (reference sequence). This CDR3 spans 15 amino acids. CDR3 sequence: CASSPTGSGDQPQHF. CDR3 DNA sequence: TGTGCCAGCAGCCCGACAGGGTCCGGGGATCAGCCCCAGCATTTT.

The chain has TRBV5-4 and TRBJ1-1; a weak D match, TRBD1 (5 bases). Germline values: CDR1 SGHNT, CDR2 YYREEE (reference sequence). There are 15 residues in the CDR3. Trimming shortened V by 4 bases and J by 5 bases, and 18 bases separated the two germline ends. CDR3 sequence: CASSPPGPGETEAFF. Here the CDR3 DNA reads TGTGCCAGCAGCCCGCCGGGACCGGGGGAGACTGAAGCTTTCTTT. Filled out from reference TRBV5-4 and TRBJ1-1, the complete variable domain reads ETGVTQSPTHLIKTRGQQVTLRCSSQSGHNTVSWYQQALGQGPQFIFQYYREEENGRGNFPPRFSGLQFPNYSSELNVNALELDDSALYLCASSPPGPGETEAFFGQGTRLTVV.